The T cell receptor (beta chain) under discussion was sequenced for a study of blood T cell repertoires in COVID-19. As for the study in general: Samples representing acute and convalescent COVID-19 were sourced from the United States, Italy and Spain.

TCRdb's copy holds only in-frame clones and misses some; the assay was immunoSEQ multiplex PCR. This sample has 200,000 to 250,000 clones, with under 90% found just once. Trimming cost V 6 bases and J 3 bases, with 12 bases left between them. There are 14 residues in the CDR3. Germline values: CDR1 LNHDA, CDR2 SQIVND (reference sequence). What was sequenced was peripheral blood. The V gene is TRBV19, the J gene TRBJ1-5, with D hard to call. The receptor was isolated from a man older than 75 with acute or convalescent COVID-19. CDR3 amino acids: CASSPSQDNQPQHF. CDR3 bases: TGTGCCAGTAGCCCCAGCCAGGACAATCAGCCCCAGCATTTT.